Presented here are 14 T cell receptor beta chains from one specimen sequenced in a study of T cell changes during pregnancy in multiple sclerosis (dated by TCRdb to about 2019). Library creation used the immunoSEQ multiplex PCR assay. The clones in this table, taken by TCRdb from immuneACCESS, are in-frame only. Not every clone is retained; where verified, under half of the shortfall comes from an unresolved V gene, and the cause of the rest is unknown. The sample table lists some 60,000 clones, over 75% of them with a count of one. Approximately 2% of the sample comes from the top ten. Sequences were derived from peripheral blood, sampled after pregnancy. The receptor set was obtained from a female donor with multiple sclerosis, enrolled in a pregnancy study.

The CDR3 nucleotides are TGTGCCAGCAGCCCCGGAGGGGAGGGTGCTAACTATGGCTACACCTTC. Translated, it gives CASSPGGEGANYGYTF. The V and J genes are TRBV9 and TRBJ1-2; weak D call: TRBD1 (5 bases). Between the trimmed V and J ends, which lost 4 bases and 0 bases, there was a span of 16 bases. The CDR3 length is 16 residues. Looked up from germline, CDR1 is SGDLS and CDR2 is YYNGEE.

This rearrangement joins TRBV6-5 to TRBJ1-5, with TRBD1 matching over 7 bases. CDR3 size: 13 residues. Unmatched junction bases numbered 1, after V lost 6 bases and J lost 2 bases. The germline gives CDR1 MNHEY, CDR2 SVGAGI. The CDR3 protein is CASSTGGNQPQHF. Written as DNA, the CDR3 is TGTGCCAGCAGCACAGGGGGCAATCAGCCCCAGCATTTT.

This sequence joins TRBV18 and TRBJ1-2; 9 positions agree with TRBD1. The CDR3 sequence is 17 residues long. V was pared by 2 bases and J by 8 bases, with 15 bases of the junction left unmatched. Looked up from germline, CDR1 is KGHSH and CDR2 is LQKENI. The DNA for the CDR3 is TGTGCCAGCTCACCAGTTGGCCCCGGGACAGGGCTATTAGGCTACACCTTC. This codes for CASSPVGPGTGLLGYTF. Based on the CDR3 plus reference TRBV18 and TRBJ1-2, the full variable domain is NAGVMQNPRHLVRRRGQEARLRCSPMKGHSHVYWYRQLPEEGLKFMVYLQKENIIDESGMPKERFSAEFPKEGPSILRIQQVVRGDSAAYFCASSPVGPGTGLLGYTFGSGTRLTVV.

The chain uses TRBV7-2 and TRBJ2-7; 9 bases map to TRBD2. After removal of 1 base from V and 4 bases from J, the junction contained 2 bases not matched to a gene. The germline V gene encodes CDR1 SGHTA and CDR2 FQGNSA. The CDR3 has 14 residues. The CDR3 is CASSLVAGEYEQYF. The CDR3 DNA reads TGTGCCAGCAGCTTAGTAGCGGGGGAGTACGAGCAGTACTTC.

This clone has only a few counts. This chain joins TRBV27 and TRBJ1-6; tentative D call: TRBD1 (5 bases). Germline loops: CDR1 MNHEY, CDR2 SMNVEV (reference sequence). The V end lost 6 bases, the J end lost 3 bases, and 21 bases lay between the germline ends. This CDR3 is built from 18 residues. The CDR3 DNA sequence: TGTGCCAGCAGCCGCAGGGTATTCGATCCGAACTATAATTCACCCCTCCACTTT. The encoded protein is CASSRRVFDPNYNSPLHF.

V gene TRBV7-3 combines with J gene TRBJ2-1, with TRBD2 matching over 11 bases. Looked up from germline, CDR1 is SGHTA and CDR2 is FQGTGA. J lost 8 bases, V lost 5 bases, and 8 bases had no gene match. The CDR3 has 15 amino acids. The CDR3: CASSPTSGGGHEQFF. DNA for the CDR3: TGTGCCAGCAGCCCAACTAGCGGGGGCGGGCATGAGCAGTTCTTC.

CDR3 loop: CASSLRTGILNTEAFF. The CDR3 bases are TGTGCCAGTAGTCTACGGACAGGGATATTGAACACTGAAGCTTTCTTT. The rearrangement links TRBV19 to TRBJ1-1; 8 positions agree with TRBD1. CDR1 and CDR2 (germline): LNHDA, SQIVND (reference sequence). There are 16 residues in the CDR3. J was trimmed by 0 bases and V by 5 bases; bases with no gene match: 8.

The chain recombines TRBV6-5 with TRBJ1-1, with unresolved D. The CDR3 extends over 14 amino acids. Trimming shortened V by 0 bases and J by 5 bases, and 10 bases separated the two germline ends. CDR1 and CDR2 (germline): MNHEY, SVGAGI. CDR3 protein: CASSYSEGGTEAFF. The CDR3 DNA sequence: TGTGCCAGCAGTTACTCGGAAGGAGGGACTGAAGCTTTCTTT.

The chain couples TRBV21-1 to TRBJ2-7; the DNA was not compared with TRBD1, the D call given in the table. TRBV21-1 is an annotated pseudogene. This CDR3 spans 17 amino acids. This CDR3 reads CASSKGPRDRGGHEQYF. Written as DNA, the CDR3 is TGTGCCAGCAGCAAAGGACCCCGGGACAGGGGAGGGCACGAGCAGTACTTC.

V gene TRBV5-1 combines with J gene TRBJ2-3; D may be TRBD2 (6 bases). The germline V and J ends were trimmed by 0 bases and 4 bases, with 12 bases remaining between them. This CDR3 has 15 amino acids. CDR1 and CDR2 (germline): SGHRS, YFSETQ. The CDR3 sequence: CASSLVGGSPDTQYF. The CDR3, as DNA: TGCGCCAGCAGCTTGGTGGGGGGATCCCCAGATACGCAGTATTTT.

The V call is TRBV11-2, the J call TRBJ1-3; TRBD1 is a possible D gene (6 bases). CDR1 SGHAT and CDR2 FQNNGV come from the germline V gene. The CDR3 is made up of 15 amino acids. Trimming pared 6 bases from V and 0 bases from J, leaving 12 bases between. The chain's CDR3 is CASRDRALSGNTIYF. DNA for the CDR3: TGTGCCAGCAGGGACAGAGCCCTCTCTGGAAACACCATATATTTT.

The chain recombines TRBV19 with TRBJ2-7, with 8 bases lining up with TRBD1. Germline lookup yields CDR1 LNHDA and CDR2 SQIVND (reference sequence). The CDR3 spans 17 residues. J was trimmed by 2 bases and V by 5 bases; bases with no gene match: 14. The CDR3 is CASSQGMGQGATYEQYF. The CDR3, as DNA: TGTGCCAGTAGTCAGGGAATGGGGCAGGGGGCTACCTACGAGCAGTACTTC.

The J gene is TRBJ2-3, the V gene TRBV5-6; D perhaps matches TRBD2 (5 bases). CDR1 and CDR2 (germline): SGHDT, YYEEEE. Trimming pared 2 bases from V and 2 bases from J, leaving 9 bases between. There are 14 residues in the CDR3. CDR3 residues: CASSFQRFTDTQYF. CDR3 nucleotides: TGTGCCAGCAGCTTCCAGCGGTTCACAGATACGCAGTATTTT.

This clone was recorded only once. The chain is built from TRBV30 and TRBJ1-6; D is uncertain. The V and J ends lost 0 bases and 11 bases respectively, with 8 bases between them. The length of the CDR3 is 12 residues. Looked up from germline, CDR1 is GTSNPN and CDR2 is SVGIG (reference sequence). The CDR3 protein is CAWSVMGPPLHF. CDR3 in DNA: TGTGCCTGGAGTGTAATGGGCCCACCCCTCCACTTT.